The present T cell receptor (beta chain) was sequenced within a study of CXCR3-negative and CXCR3-positive naive CD8 T cells. Study-wide results and limits: Naive cells positive for CXCR3 carried more hydrophobic TRB CDR3s than CXCR3-negative ones. Relative to memory CD8+ cells, whose diversity was much lower, both naive subsets had comparably high diversity.

The libraries of TRB cDNA were constructed through 5' RACE using UMI labels. TCRdb reanalyzed the 5' RACE reads and collapses them to one entry per CDR3 protein, without DNA. The sample's table shows over 150,000 distinct CDR3 sequences. Concerning this clonotype: The antigen remains undetermined.

The sequenced sample consisted of naive CXCR3+ CD8+ T cells from blood. The subset: CD45RO-CCR7+CD27+CD95- naive CD8+ T cells expressing CXCR3 (TNR3+). The TCR originated in a human donor in good health. Some clones in this sample may be carry-over from other donors' samples.

Here the CDR3 reads CASSSAGAGEQYF. The J gene is TRBJ2-7, the V gene TRBV7-6; TCRdb's D gene call, TRBD2, goes unchecked for lack of DNA. The CDR3 runs to 13 residues. The V gene's germline CDR1 is SGHVS and CDR2 FNYEAQ.